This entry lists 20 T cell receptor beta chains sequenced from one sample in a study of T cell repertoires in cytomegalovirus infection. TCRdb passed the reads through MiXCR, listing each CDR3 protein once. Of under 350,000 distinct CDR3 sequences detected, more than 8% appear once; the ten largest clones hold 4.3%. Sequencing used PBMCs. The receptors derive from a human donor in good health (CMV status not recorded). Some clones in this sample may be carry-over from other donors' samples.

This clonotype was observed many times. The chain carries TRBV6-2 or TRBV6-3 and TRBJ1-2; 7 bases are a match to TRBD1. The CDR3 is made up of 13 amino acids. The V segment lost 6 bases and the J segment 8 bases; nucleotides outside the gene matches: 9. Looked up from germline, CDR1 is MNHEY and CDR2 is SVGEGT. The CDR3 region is CASRPTGMGGYTF. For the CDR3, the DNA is TGTGCCAGCAGACCGACAGGGATGGGAGGCTACACCTTC.

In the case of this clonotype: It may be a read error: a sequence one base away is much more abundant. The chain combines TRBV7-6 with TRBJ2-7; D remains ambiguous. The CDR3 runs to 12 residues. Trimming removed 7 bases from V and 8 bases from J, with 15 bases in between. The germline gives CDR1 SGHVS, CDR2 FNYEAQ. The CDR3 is CASNPRSEKQYF. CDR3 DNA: TGTGCCAGCAACCCCCGATCAGAGAAGCAGTACTTC.

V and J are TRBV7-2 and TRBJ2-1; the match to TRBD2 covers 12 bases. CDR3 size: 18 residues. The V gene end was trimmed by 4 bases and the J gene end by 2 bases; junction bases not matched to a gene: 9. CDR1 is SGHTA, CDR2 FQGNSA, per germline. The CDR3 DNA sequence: TGTGCCAGCAGCTCGGCGACTAGCGGGGGCCATACCTACAATGAGCAGTTCTTC. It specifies CASSSATSGGHTYNEQFF.

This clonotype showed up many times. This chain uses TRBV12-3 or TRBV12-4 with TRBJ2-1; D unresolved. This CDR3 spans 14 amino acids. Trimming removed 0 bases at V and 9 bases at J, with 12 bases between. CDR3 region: CASSLAGRLGEQFF. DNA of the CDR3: TGTGCCAGCAGTTTAGCGGGAAGACTGGGTGAGCAGTTCTTC.

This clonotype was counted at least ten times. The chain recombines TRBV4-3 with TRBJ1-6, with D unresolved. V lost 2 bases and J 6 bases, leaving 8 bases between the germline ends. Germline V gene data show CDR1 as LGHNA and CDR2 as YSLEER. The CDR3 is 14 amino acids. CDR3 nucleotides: TGCGCCAGCAGCCAATGGCAGAGTAATTCACCCCTCCACTTT. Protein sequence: CASSQWQSNSPLHF.

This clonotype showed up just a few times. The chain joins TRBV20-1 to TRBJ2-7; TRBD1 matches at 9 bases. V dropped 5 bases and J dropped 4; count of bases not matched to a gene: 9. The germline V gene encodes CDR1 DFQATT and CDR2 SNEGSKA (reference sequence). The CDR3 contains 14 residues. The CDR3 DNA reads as TGCAGTGCTCCGGGACAGGGTGGGAAGTACGAGCAGTACTTC. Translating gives CSAPGQGGKYEQYF.

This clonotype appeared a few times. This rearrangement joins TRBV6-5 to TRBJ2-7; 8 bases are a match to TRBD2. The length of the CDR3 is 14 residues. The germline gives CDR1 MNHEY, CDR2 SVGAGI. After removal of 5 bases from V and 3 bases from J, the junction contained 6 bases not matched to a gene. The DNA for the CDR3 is TGTGCCAGCAGTAGACTAGCGACTTACTACGAGCAGTACTTC. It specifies CASSRLATYYEQYF.

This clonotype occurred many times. CDR3 loop: CASSLDAGTVSNQPQHF. CDR3 DNA sequence: TGTGCCAGCAGCTTAGATGCGGGGACAGTTAGCAATCAGCCCCAGCATTTT. This chain connects TRBV7-2 to TRBJ1-5; TRBD1 matches 7 bases. This CDR3 comprises 17 residues. J gave up 0 bases and V 1 base, and 6 bases lay outside the gene matches. Germline V lookup: CDR1 SGHTA, CDR2 FQGNSA.

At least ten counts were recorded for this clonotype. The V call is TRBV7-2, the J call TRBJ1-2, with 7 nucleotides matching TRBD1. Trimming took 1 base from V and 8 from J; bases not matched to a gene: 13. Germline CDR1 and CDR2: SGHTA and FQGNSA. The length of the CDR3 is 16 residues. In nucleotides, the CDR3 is TGTGCCAGCAGCTTAGAGGGGGCAGGGAGGGTTGCGGGCTACACCTTC. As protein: CASSLEGAGRVAGYTF.

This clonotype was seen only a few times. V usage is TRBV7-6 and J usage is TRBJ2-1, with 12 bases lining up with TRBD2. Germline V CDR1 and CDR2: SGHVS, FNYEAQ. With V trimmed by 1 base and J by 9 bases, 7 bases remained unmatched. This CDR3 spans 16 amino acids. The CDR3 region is CASSLGPTSGRTEQFF. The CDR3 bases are TGTGCCAGCAGCTTAGGGCCGACTAGCGGGAGAACTGAGCAGTTCTTC.

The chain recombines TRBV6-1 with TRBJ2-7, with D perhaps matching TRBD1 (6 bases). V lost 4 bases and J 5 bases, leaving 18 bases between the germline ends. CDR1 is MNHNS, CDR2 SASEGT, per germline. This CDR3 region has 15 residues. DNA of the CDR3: TGTGCCAGCAGTGGAAACAGGGCCGTCGCCCACGAGCAGTACTTC. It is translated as CASSGNRAVAHEQYF.

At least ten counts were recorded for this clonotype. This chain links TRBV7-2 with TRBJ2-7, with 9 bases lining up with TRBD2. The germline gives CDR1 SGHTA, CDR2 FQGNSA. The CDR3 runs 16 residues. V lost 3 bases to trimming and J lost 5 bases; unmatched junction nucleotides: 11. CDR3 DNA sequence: TGTGCCAGCAGCTTGGGGCGGACCGGGACTAGCCACGAGCAGTACTTC. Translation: CASSLGRTGTSHEQYF.

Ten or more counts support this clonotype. The CDR3: CASSFDLLGGVDTQYF. In DNA form, the CDR3 reads TGTGCCAGCAGCTTCGACCTACTCGGGGGTGTGGATACGCAGTATTTT. This chain uses TRBV7-2 with TRBJ2-3, with a possible D match to TRBD2 (6 bases). V dropped 3 bases and J dropped 6 bases, with 19 bases sitting between them. The CDR3 runs 16 residues. Germline lookup yields CDR1 SGHTA and CDR2 FQGNSA.

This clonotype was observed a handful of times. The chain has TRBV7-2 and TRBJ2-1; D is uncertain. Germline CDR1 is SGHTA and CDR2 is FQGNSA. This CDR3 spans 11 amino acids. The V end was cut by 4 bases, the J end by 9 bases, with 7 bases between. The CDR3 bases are TGTGCCAGCAGCTCTAGGACTGAGCAGTTCTTC. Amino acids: CASSSRTEQFF.

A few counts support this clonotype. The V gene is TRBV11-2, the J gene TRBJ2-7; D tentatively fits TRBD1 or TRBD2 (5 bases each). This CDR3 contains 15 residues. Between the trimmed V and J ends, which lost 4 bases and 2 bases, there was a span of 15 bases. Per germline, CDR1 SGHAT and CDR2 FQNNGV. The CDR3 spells CASSSGSRVPYEQYF. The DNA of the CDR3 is TGTGCCAGCAGCTCGGGATCCAGGGTCCCCTACGAGCAGTACTTC.

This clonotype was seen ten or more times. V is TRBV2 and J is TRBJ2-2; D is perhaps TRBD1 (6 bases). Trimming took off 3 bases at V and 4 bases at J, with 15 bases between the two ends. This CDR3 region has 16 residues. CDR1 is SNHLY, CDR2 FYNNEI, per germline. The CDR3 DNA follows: TGTGCCAGCAGTGAGAACCCGGGACAAATCACCGGGGAGCTGTTTTTT. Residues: CASSENPGQITGELFF.

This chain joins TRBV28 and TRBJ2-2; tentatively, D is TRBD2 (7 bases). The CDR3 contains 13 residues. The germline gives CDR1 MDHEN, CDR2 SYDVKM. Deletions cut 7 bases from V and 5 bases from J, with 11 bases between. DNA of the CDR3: TGTGCCAGCACGAGGGGGGGTACCGGGGAGCTGTTTTTT. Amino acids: CASTRGGTGELFF.

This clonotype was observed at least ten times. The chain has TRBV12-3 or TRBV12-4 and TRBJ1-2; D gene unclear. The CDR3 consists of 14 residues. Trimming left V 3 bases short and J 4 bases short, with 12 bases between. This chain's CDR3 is CASSFGEGAYGYTF. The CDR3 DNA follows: TGTGCCAGCAGTTTCGGCGAGGGAGCCTATGGCTACACCTTC.

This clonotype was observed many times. The CDR3 here is CASSRHPTDEQFF. The CDR3 DNA sequence: TGTGCCAGCAGTAGGCACCCGACGGATGAGCAGTTCTTC. The chain employs TRBV6-1 and TRBJ2-1; D gene unclear. CDR1 is MNHNS and CDR2 is SASEGT in the germline V gene. The CDR3 has 13 amino acids. The V end lost 5 bases, the J end lost 8 bases, and 13 bases lay between the germline ends.

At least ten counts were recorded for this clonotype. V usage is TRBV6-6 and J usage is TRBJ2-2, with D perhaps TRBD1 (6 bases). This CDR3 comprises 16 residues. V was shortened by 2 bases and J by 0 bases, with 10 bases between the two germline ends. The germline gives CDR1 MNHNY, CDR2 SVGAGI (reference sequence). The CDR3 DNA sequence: TGTGCCAGCAGTTACGGGGGACACCCGAACACCGGGGAGCTGTTTTTT. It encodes CASSYGGHPNTGELFF.